Described below is a single TCR beta chain sequence and its context. Its specificity is not known. 60 Vbeta and 13 Jbeta primers were used in PCR. Sequencing was performed with immunoSEQ multiplex PCR; in TCRdb, only in-frame clones are kept and a portion is missing. The table for this sample gives about 65,000 clones. This sample was taken from a study of cytomegalovirus exposure and HLA in healthy donors. The CDR3 extends over 13 amino acids. Germline CDR1 reads SEHNR; CDR2 reads FQNEAQ (reference sequence). Study results and caveats: Sequencing artifact likely explains a cluster of highly shared sequence variants.

This sequence originates from a boy younger than 18 in good health and CMV-seronegative. The rearrangement uses TRBV7-9 and TRBJ2-5, with a weak D call TRBD2 (6 bases). The J call is uncertain, as TRBJ2-7 better fits the DNA end. The specimen was PBMCs. CDR3 loop: CASSFLPGSEQYF. DNA of the CDR3: TGTGCCAGCAGCTTCCTCCCCGGGAGCGAGCAGTACTTC.